The 18 T cell receptor beta chains below were found in one sample sequenced in a study of cytomegalovirus exposure and HLA in healthy donors. Use of 60 Vbeta and 13 Jbeta primers characterized the PCR. Here immunoSEQ multiplex PCR was the method, and the copy in TCRdb shows in-frame clones only, minus some. The table has around 70,000 clones, just over 85% seen once. The material sequenced was PBMCs. The receptors derive from a woman aged 25 to 39 in good health and CMV-seronegative.

The J gene is TRBJ2-3, the V gene TRBV2; 11 nucleotides agree with TRBD2. The CDR3 runs 17 residues. Germline CDR1 and CDR2: SNHLY and FYNNEI. The V gene end was trimmed by 3 bases and the J gene end by 5 bases; junction bases not matched to a gene: 10. CDR3 region: CASSDRASGRSGDTQYF. For the CDR3, the DNA is TGTGCCAGCAGTGATAGGGCTAGCGGGAGGAGTGGAGATACGCAGTATTTT.

The chain combines TRBV7-2 with TRBJ2-7; D is perhaps TRBD1 (5 bases). Germline V gene sequence: CDR1 SGHTA, CDR2 FQGNSA. V lost 1 base and J lost 4, with 11 bases in between. The CDR3 is 14 residues long. DNA of the CDR3: TGTGCCAGCAGCTTAGGTTTTTCAGGGTACGAGCAGTACTTC. Its translation is CASSLGFSGYEQYF.

This clone appeared once. This chain connects TRBV18 to TRBJ1-5, with a weak D call TRBD1 (6 bases). The CDR3 contains 14 residues. Germline CDR1 reads KGHSH; CDR2 reads LQKENI. Deletions cut 3 bases from V and 6 bases from J, with 12 bases between. The CDR3 DNA follows: TGTGCCAGCTCACCGGGGGGGGCTGGTCAGCCCCAGCATTTT. Translating gives CASSPGGAGQPQHF.

The J gene is TRBJ1-5, the V gene TRBV7-8; 10 bases align to TRBD1. V shed 0 bases and J 4 bases; nucleotides not matched to a gene: 6. The CDR3 runs 17 residues. Germline CDR1 and CDR2: SGHVS and FQNEAQ. The CDR3 DNA sequence: TGTGCCAGCAGCTTAGCATTTGGGACAGGGGTGAATCAGCCCCAGCATTTT. It encodes CASSLAFGTGVNQPQHF.

The chain has TRBV10-1 and TRBJ2-2; 11 bases map to TRBD2. V gave up 6 bases and J gave up 3 bases; unmatched junction bases: 6. The CDR3 is made up of 16 amino acids. The V gene's germline CDR1 is WNHNN and CDR2 SYGVQD (reference sequence). CDR3 region: CASSPTSGRYTGELFF. The DNA for the CDR3 is TGCGCCAGCAGCCCTACTAGCGGGAGATACACCGGGGAGCTGTTTTTT.

This chain connects TRBV15 to TRBJ1-2; D is uncertain. Trimming removed 0 bases at V and 0 bases at J, with 8 bases between. CDR3 size: 15 residues. Per the germline V gene, CDR1 is LNHNV and CDR2 is YYDKDF (reference sequence). The CDR3 loop is CATSRDRTANYGYTF. The CDR3 region has the DNA TGTGCCACCAGCAGAGATCGCACAGCTAACTATGGCTACACCTTC.

CDR3 sequence (DNA): TGTGCCAGCAGCGAATTCGGGACTAAGGTCTTCTTC. Translated, it gives CASSEFGTKVFF. This chain joins TRBV6-5 and TRBJ2-1; 7 bases fit TRBD2. In germline, CDR1 is MNHEY, CDR2 SVGAGI. CDR3 length: 12 amino acids. The trim removed 6 bases at V and 16 bases at J, leaving 12 bases unmatched.

The chain uses TRBV6-6 and TRBJ1-2; a possible D gene is TRBD1 (6 bases). Germline CDR1 MNHNY, CDR2 SVGAGI (reference sequence). The CDR3 contains 14 residues. Trimming took 2 bases from V and 5 from J, leaving 12 bases between them. DNA for the CDR3: TGTGCCAGCAGTTACGGGTCAGGGGCGTATGGCTACACCTTC. It translates to CASSYGSGAYGYTF.

V usage is TRBV19 and J usage is TRBJ2-5; D may be TRBD1 (5 bases). CDR3 size: 14 residues. Germline V gene sequence: CDR1 LNHDA, CDR2 SQIVND (reference sequence). V lost 4 bases, J lost 2 bases, and 11 bases lay in between. CDR3 DNA sequence: TGTGCCAGTAGTAAGGCCCAGGGACAAGAGACCCAGTACTTC. This encodes CASSKAQGQETQYF.

The chain links TRBV19 to TRBJ1-2, with a possible D match to TRBD1 (6 bases). Looked up from germline, CDR1 is LNHDA and CDR2 is SQIVND (reference sequence). The V end was cut by 3 bases, the J end by 8 bases, with 16 bases between. The CDR3 consists of 14 residues. The CDR3 loop is CASSISRGARGYTF. CDR3 nucleotides: TGTGCCAGTAGTATTTCTCGGGGGGCCCGGGGCTACACCTTC.

The V gene is TRBV28, the J gene TRBJ2-1; the match to TRBD2 covers 11 bases. Germline lookup yields CDR1 MDHEN and CDR2 SYDVKM. This CDR3 is 18 amino acids long. Germline trimming cut 10 bases from V and 4 bases from J; bases unmatched to any gene: 18. The CDR3, as DNA: TGTGCCATCCGGGGGCTAGCGGGAGGCCCACCGGATTACAATGAGCAGTTCTTC. It is translated as CAIRGLAGGPPDYNEQFF.

The V gene is TRBV28, the J gene TRBJ2-3; tentatively, D is TRBD2 (5 bases). Germline CDR1 and CDR2: MDHEN and SYDVKM. CDR3 length equals 13 residues. The ends were cut back, 6 bases at V and 1 base at J, with 8 bases in the middle. In DNA form, the CDR3 reads TGTGCCAGCAGGGACTTCGGCACAGATACGCAGTATTTT. This translates into CASRDFGTDTQYF.

V usage is TRBV6-1 and J usage is TRBJ2-7; D might be TRBD1 (6 bases). V was clipped by 4 bases and J by 6 bases, with 19 bases between them. Germline CDR1 reads MNHNS; CDR2 reads SASEGT. CDR3 size: 15 residues. CDR3 nucleotides: TGTGCCAGCAGTGTTATCAGGGGAAGGGGATCCGAGCAGTACTTC. This codes for CASSVIRGRGSEQYF.

This sequence joins TRBV5-4 and TRBJ1-6; D is unclear. This CDR3 is 15 amino acids long. Germline values: CDR1 SGHNT, CDR2 YYREEE (reference sequence). V was shortened by 4 bases and J by 4 bases, with 12 bases between the two germline ends. Written as DNA, the CDR3 is TGTGCCAGCAGCCCTACGACGGAGTATAATTCACCCCTCCACTTT. The encoded protein is CASSPTTEYNSPLHF.

This chain connects TRBV19 to TRBJ1-2, with D perhaps TRBD1 (6 bases). The CDR3 contains 13 residues. Germline V lookup: CDR1 LNHDA, CDR2 SQIVND (reference sequence). V lost 5 bases and J 6 bases, leaving 13 bases between the germline ends. CDR3 nucleotide sequence: TGTGCCAGTAGTTATACAGGGTCTAATGGCTACACCTTC. Translating gives CASSYTGSNGYTF.

The chain joins TRBV5-1 to TRBJ2-1; D may be TRBD1 (5 bases). The germline CDR1 and CDR2 sequences are SGHRS and YFSETQ. V dropped 5 bases and J dropped 8 bases, with 14 bases sitting between them. The length of the CDR3 is 13 residues. Written as DNA, the CDR3 is TGCGCCAGCAGATTAGGGGTTGAGGATGAGCAGTTCTTC. Translating gives CASRLGVEDEQFF.

The chain employs TRBV6-6 and TRBJ2-7; possibly TRBD1 for D (6 bases). The CDR3 loop spans 12 amino acids. V gave up 0 bases and J gave up 11 bases, with 11 bases separating them. Per germline, CDR1 MNHNY and CDR2 SVGAGI (reference sequence). The CDR3 here is CASSYSFSGEYF. Here the CDR3 DNA reads TGTGCCAGCAGTTACTCGTTTTCAGGGGAGTACTTC.

CDR3 protein: CASSIFLITTSGNEQFF. The CDR3 DNA reads TGTGCCAGTAGTATTTTCCTCATAACTACCTCGGGCAATGAGCAGTTCTTC. V usage is TRBV19 and J usage is TRBJ2-1, with D uncertain. Germline-derived CDR1 and CDR2 are LNHDA and SQIVND (reference sequence). The CDR3 runs to 17 residues. Trimming took off 3 bases at V and 6 bases at J, with 21 bases between the two ends.